This TCR beta chain was identified during a study of OX40 agonist ivuxolimab in advanced cancers. In the study overall: The study treated patients with ivuxolimab, an agonistic anti-OX40 (CD134) antibody. Those enrolled were 82.7% male, with a mean age of around 58 years and ages from roughly 23 to 79.

Turning to this clone: Its antigen is undetermined.

Broader study findings: Clonal expansion from baseline to week 6 occurred in both CD4+ and CD8+ T cells.

TCRdb's table, derived via immunoSEQ multiplex PCR, lists solely in-frame clones and lacks some. This table has approximately 61,000 clones, 70% to 90% appearing once. The receptor comes from an adult with an advanced solid tumor such as melanoma, head and neck, liver or kidney cancer. Material: CD4+ or CD8+ T cells sorted from blood, obtained in a trial of the OX40 agonist ivuxolimab.

DNA for the CDR3: TGTGCCAGCAGCCCGCCGCGGCATGAGCAGTTCTTC. Translating gives CASSPPRHEQFF. The chain uses TRBV11-2 and TRBJ2-1; D uncertain. V lost 5 bases and J 8 bases, leaving 10 bases between the germline ends. Germline V gene sequence: CDR1 SGHAT, CDR2 FQNNGV. CDR3 length: 12 amino acids.